The clone carrying this T cell receptor beta chain turned up a few times. Its antigen is not known. The sample comes from a study of OX40 agonist ivuxolimab in advanced cancers. Study-wide context: Patients took ivuxolimab, an agonistic anti-OX40 (CD134) antibody. General observations from the study: What antigens the expanded peripheral T cells recognized was never established. More expanded clones were found, on average, in CD8+ than in CD4+ T cells.

The CDR3 spans 13 residues. The germline gives CDR1 LNHDA, CDR2 SQIVND (reference sequence). The V and J ends lost 3 bases and 4 bases respectively, with 9 bases between them. TCRdb keeps only in-frame clones here, not all; method: immunoSEQ multiplex PCR. The sample carries 65,000 to 75,000 clones, around 85% recorded once. J is TRBJ2-5 and V is TRBV19; D is ambiguous. This sequence originates from an adult with an advanced solid tumor such as melanoma, head and neck, liver or kidney cancer. The sequencing here drew on CD4+ or CD8+ T cells sorted from blood, taken in a trial of the OX40 agonist ivuxolimab. The CDR3 here is CASSIQSRETQYF. In DNA, the CDR3 is TGTGCCAGTAGTATCCAGAGCCGAGAGACCCAGTACTTC.